This T cell receptor (beta chain) is from a study of technical replicates of blood from a handful of donors. Trimming pared 2 bases from V and 6 bases from J, leaving 13 bases between. Per the germline V gene, CDR1 is MNHNY and CDR2 is SVGAGI (reference sequence). The CDR3 length is 14 residues. TCRdb's table, derived via immunoSEQ multiplex PCR, lists solely in-frame clones and lacks some. The data contain under 85,000 clones, approximately 83% of them singletons. The receptor's source is a human donor in good health. Some clones in this sample may be carry-over from other donors' samples. Sequenced input: PBMCs. J is TRBJ2-5 and V is TRBV6-6, with D possibly being TRBD1 (7 bases). CDR3 DNA: TGTGCCAGCAGTTACACGGAGGGGGCTAAGACCCAGTACTTC. Translating it yields CASSYTEGAKTQYF.